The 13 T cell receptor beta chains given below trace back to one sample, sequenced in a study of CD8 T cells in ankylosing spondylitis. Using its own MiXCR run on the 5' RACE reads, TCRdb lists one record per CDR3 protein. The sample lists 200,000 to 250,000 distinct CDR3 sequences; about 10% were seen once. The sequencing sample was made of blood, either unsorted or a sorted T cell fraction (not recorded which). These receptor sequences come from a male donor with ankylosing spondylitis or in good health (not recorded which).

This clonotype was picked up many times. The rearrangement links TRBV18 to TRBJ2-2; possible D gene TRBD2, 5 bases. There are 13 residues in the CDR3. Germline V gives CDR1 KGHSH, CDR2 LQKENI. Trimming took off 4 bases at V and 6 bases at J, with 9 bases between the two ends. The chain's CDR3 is CASSRDYPGELFF. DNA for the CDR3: TGTGCCAGCTCACGAGACTACCCCGGGGAGCTGTTTTTT.

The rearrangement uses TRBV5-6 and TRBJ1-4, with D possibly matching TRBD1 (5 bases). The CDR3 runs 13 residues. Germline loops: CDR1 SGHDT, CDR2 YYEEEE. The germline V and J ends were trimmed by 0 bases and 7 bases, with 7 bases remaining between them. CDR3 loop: CASSLGGAEKLFF. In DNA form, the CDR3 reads TGTGCCAGCAGCTTGGGAGGGGCTGAAAAACTGTTTTTT.

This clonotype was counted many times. CDR3 nucleotides: TGTGCCATCAGTGAAGGGGGACAGGGATACGAGCAGTACTTC. It codes for CAISEGGQGYEQYF. This rearrangement joins TRBV10-3 to TRBJ2-7; 9 nucleotides match TRBD1. After removal of 3 bases from V and 4 bases from J, the junction contained 4 bases not matched to a gene. CDR1 ENHRY and CDR2 SYGVKD come from the germline V gene. The CDR3 is made up of 14 amino acids.

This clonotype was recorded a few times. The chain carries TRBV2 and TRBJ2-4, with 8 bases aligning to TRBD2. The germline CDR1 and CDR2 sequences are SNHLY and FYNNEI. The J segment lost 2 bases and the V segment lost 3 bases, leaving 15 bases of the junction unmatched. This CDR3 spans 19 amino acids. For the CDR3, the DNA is TGTGCCAGCAGTGAGGTCCTCGTTCCTAGCGGGTTAACCAAAAACATTCAGTACTTC. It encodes CASSEVLVPSGLTKNIQYF. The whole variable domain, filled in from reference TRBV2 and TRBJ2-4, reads EPEVTQTPSHQVTQMGQEVILRCVPISNHLYFYWYRQILGQKVEFLVSFYNNEISEKSEIFDDQFSVERPDGSNFTLKIRSTKLEDSAMYFCASSEVLVPSGLTKNIQYFGAGTRLSVL.

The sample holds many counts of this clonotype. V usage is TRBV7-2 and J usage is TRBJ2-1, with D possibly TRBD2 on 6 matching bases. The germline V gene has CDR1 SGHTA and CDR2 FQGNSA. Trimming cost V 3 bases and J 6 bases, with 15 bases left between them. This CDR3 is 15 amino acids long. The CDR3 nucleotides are TGTGCCAGCAGCTTGGGGAGCGGGCCCCCCAATGAGCAGTTCTTC. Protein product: CASSLGSGPPNEQFF.

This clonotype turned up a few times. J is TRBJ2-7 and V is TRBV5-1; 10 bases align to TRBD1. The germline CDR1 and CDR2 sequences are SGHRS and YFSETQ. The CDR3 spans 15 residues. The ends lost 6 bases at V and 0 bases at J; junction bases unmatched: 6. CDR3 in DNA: TGCGCCAGCAAGAAGGGACAGGGGAGCTCCTACGAGCAGTACTTC. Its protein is CASKKGQGSSYEQYF.

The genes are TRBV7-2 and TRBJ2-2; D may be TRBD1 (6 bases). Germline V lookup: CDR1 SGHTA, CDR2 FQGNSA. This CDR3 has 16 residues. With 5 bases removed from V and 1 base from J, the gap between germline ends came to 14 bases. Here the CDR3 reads CASSLRVDRNTGELFF. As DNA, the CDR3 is TGTGCCAGCAGCCTCCGGGTGGACAGGAACACCGGGGAGCTGTTTTTT.

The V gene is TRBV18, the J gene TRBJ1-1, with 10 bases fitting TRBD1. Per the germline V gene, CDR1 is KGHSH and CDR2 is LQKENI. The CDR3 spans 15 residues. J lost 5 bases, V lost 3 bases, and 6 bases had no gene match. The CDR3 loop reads CASSPTGQGVTEAFF. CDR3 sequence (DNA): TGTGCCAGCTCACCCACTGGACAGGGGGTTACTGAAGCTTTCTTT.

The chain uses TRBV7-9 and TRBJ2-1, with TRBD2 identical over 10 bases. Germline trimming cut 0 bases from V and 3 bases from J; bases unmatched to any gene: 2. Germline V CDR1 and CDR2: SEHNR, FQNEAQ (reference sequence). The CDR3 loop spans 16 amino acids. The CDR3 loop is CASSLAGLANYNEQFF. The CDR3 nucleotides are TGTGCCAGCAGCTTAGCGGGACTAGCGAACTACAATGAGCAGTTCTTC. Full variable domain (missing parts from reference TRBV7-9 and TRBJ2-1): DTGVSQNPRHKITKRGQNVTFRCDPISEHNRLYWYRQTLGQGPEFLTYFQNEAQLEKSRLLSDRFSAERPKGSFSTLEIQRTEQGDSAMYLCASSLAGLANYNEQFFGPGTRLTVL.

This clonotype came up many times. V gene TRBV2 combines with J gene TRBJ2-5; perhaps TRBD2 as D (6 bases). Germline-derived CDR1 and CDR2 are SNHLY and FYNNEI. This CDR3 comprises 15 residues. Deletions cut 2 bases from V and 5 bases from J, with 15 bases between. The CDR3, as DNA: TGTGCCAGCAGTGAAATCATGGTGGAGGGGGAGACCCAGTACTTC. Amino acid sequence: CASSEIMVEGETQYF.

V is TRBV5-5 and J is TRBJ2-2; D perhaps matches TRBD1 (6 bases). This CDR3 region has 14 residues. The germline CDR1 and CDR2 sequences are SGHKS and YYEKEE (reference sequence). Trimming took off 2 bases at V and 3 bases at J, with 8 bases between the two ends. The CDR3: CASSFGGYTGELFF. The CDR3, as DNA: TGTGCCAGCAGCTTTGGGGGCTACACCGGGGAGCTGTTTTTT.

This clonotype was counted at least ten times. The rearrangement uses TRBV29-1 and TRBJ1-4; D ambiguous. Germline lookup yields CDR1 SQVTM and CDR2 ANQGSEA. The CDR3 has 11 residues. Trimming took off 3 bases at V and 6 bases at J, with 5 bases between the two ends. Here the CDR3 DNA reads TGCAGCGTTGACCAGGATGAAAAACTGTTTTTT. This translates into CSVDQDEKLFF.

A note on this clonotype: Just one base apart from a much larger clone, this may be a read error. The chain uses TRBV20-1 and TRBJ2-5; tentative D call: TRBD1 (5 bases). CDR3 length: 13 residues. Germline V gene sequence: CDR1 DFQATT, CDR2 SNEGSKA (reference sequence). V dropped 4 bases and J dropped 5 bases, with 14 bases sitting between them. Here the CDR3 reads CSATTAGRETQYF. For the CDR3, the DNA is TGCAGTGCTACCACTGCAGGGCGGGAGACCCAGTACTTC.